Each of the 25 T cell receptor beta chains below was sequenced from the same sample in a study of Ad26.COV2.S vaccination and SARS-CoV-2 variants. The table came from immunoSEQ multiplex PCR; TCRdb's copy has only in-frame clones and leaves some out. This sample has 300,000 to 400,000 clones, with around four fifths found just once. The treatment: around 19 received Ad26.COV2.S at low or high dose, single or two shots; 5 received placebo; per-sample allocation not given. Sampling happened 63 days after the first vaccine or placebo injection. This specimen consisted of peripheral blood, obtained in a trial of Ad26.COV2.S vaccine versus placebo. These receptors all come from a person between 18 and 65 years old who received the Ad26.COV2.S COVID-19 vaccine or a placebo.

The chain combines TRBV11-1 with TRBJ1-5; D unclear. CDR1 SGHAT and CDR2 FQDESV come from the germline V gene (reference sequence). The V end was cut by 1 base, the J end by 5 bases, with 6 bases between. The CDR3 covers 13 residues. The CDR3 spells CASSLDVYQPQHF. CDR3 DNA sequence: TGTGCCAGCAGCTTAGATGTCTATCAGCCCCAGCATTTT.

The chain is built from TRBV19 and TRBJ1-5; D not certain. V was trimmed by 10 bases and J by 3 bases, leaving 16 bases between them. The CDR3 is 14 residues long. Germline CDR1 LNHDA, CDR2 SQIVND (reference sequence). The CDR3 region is CATSQAYSNQPQHF. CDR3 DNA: TGTGCCACCTCACAAGCCTACTCCAATCAGCCCCAGCATTTT.

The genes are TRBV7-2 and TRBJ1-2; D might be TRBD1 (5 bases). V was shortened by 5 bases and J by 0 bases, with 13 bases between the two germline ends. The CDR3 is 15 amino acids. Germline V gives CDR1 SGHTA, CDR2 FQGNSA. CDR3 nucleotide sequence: TGTGCCAGCAGCATGATCGACAGAGCTAACTATGGCTACACCTTC. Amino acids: CASSMIDRANYGYTF. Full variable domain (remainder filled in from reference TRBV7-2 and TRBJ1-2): GAGVSQSPSNKVTEKGKDVELRCDPISGHTALYWYRQSLGQGLEFLIYFQGNSAPDKSGLPSDRFSAERTGGSVSTLTIQRTQQEDSAVYLCASSMIDRANYGYTFGSGTRLTVV.

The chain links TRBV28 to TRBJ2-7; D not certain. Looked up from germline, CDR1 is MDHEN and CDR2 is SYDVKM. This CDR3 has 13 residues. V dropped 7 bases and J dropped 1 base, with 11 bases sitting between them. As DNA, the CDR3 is TGTGCCAGCATGGAAAGAACGTCCTACGAGCAGTACTTC. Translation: CASMERTSYEQYF.

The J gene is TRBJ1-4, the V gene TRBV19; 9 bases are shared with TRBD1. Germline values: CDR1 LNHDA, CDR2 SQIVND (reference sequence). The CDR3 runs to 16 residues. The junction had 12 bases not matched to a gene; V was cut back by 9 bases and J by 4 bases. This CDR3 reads CASRSFRDRVNEKLFF. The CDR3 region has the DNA TGTGCCAGCAGAAGCTTCCGGGACAGGGTTAATGAAAAACTGTTTTTT.

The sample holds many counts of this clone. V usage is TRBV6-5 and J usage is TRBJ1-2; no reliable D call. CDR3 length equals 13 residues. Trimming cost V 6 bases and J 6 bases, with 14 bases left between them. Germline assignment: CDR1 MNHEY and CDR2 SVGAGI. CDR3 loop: CASRLTSAHGYTF. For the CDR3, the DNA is TGTGCCAGCAGGCTGACGTCGGCCCATGGCTACACCTTC.

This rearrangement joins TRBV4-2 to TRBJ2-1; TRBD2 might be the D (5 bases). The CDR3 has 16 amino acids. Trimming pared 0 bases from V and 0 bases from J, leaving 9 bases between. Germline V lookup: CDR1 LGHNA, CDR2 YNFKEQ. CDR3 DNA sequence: TGTGCCAGCAGCCAAGATCTTCGGGACTCCTACAATGAGCAGTTCTTC. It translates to CASSQDLRDSYNEQFF.

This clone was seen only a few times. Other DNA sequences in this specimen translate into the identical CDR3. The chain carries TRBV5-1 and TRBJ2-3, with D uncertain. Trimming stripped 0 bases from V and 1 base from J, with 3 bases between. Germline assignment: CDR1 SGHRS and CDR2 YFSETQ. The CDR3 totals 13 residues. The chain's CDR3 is CASSLEGTDTQYF. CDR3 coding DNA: TGCGCCAGCAGCTTGGAAGGCACAGATACGCAGTATTTT.

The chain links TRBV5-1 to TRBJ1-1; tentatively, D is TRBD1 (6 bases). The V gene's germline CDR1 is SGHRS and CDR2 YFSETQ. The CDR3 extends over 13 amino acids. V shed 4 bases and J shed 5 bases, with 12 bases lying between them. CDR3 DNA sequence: TGCGCCAGCAGCCGTGGACAGAGAACTGAAGCTTTCTTT. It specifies CASSRGQRTEAFF. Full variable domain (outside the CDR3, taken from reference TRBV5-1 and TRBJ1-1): KAGVTQTPRYLIKTRGQQVTLSCSPISGHRSVSWYQQTPGQGLQFLFEYFSETQRNKGNFPGRFSGRQFSNSRSEMNVSTLELGDSALYLCASSRGQRTEAFFGQGTRLTVV.

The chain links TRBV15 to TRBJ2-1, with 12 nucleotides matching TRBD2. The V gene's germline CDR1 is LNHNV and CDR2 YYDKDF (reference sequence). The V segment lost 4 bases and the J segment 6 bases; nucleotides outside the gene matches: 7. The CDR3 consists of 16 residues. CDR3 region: CATSKTSGGPLNEQFF. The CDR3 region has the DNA TGTGCCACCAGCAAAACTAGCGGGGGGCCCCTCAATGAGCAGTTCTTC.

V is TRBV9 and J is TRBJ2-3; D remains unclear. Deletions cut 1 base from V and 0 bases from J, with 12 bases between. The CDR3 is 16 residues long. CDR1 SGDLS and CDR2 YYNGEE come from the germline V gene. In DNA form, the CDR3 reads TGTGCCAGCAGCGTACTCGGGTCCCCTAGCACAGATACGCAGTATTTT. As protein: CASSVLGSPSTDTQYF.

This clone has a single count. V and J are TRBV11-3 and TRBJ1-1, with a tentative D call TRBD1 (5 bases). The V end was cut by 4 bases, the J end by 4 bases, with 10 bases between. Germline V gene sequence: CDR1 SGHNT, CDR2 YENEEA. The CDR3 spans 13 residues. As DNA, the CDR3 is TGTGCCAGCAGCTCAGGGTTGGGCACTGAAGCTTTCTTT. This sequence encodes CASSSGLGTEAFF.

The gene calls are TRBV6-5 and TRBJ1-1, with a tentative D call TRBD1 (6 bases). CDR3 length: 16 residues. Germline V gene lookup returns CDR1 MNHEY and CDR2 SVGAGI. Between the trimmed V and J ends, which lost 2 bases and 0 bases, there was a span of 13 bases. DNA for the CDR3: TGTGCCAGCAGTTACGGGGGGCTGGTCGTGAACACTGAAGCTTTCTTT. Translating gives CASSYGGLVVNTEAFF.

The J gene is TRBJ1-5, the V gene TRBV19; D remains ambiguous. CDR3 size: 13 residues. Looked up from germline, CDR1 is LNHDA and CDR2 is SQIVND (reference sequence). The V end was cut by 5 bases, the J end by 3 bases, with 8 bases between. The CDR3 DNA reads TGTGCCAGTAGTCGTTCCCTCAATCAGCCCCAGCATTTT. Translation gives CASSRSLNQPQHF.

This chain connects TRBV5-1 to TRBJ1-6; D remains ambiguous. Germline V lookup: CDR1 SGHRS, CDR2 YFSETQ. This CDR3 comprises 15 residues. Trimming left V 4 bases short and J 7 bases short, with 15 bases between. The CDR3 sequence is CASSPDLVGNSPLHF. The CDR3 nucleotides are TGCGCCAGCAGCCCCGACCTCGTGGGAAATTCACCCCTCCACTTT.

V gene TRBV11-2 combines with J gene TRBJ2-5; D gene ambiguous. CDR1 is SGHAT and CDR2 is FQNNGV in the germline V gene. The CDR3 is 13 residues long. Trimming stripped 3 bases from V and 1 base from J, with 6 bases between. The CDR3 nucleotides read TGTGCCAGCAGCTTCCGGATCCAAGAGACCCAGTACTTC. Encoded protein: CASSFRIQETQYF.

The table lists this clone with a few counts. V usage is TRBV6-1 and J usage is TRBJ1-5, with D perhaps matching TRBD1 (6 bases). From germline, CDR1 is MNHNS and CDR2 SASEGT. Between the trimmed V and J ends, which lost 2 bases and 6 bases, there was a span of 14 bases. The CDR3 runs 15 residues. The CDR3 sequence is CASSETGHVFQPQHF. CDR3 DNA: TGTGCCAGCAGTGAAACGGGACACGTCTTTCAGCCCCAGCATTTT.

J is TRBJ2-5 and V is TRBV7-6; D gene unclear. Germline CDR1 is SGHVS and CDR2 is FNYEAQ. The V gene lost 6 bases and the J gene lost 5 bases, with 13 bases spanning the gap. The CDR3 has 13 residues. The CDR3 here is CASSYADRETQYF. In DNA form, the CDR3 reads TGTGCCAGCAGTTACGCGGATCGGGAGACCCAGTACTTC.

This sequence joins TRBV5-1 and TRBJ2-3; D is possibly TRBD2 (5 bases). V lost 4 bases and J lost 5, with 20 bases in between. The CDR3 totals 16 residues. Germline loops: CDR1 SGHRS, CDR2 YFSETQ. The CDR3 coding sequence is TGCGCCAGCAGCCCTGGCAGCGGTAGTTTTATAGATACGCAGTATTTT. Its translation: CASSPGSGSFIDTQYF.

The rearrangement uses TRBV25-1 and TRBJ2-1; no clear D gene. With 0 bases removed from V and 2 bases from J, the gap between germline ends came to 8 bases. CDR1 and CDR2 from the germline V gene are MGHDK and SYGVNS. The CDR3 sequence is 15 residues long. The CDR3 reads CASSEYRGAYNEQFF. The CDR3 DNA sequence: TGTGCCAGCAGTGAATACCGAGGAGCCTACAATGAGCAGTTCTTC.

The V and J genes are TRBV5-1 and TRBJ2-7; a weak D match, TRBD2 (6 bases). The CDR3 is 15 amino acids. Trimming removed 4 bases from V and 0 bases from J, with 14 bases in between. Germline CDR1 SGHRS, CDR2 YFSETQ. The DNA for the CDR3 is TGCGCCAGCAGCCCGTGGGGCGGGGACTCCTACGAGCAGTACTTC. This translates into CASSPWGGDSYEQYF.

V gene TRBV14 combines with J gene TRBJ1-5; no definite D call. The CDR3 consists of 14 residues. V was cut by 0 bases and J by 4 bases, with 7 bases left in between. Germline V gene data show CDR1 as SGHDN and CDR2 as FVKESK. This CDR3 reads CASSQELRNQPQHF. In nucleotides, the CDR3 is TGTGCCAGCAGCCAAGAGTTGCGAAATCAGCCCCAGCATTTT.

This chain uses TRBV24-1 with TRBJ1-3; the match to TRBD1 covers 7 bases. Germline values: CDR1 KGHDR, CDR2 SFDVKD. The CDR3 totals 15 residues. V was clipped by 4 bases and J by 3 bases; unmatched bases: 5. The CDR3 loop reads CATSDPGTDGNTIYF. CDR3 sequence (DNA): TGTGCCACCAGTGACCCCGGGACAGATGGAAACACCATATATTTT.

The CDR3 sequence: CASSPYLEQYF. CDR3 bases: TGTGCCAGCAGCCCCTACTTGGAGCAGTACTTC. The chain joins TRBV11-2 to TRBJ2-7; D gene unclear. From germline, CDR1 is SGHAT and CDR2 FQNNGV. The CDR3 sequence is 11 residues long. V lost 5 bases to trimming and J lost 7 bases, with 9 bases between them.

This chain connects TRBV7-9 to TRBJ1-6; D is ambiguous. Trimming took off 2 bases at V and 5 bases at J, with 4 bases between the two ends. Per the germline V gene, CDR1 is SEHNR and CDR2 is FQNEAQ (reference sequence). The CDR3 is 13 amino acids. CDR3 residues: CASSLRDNSPLHF. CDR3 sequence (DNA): TGTGCCAGCAGCTTACGTGATAATTCACCCCTCCACTTT.